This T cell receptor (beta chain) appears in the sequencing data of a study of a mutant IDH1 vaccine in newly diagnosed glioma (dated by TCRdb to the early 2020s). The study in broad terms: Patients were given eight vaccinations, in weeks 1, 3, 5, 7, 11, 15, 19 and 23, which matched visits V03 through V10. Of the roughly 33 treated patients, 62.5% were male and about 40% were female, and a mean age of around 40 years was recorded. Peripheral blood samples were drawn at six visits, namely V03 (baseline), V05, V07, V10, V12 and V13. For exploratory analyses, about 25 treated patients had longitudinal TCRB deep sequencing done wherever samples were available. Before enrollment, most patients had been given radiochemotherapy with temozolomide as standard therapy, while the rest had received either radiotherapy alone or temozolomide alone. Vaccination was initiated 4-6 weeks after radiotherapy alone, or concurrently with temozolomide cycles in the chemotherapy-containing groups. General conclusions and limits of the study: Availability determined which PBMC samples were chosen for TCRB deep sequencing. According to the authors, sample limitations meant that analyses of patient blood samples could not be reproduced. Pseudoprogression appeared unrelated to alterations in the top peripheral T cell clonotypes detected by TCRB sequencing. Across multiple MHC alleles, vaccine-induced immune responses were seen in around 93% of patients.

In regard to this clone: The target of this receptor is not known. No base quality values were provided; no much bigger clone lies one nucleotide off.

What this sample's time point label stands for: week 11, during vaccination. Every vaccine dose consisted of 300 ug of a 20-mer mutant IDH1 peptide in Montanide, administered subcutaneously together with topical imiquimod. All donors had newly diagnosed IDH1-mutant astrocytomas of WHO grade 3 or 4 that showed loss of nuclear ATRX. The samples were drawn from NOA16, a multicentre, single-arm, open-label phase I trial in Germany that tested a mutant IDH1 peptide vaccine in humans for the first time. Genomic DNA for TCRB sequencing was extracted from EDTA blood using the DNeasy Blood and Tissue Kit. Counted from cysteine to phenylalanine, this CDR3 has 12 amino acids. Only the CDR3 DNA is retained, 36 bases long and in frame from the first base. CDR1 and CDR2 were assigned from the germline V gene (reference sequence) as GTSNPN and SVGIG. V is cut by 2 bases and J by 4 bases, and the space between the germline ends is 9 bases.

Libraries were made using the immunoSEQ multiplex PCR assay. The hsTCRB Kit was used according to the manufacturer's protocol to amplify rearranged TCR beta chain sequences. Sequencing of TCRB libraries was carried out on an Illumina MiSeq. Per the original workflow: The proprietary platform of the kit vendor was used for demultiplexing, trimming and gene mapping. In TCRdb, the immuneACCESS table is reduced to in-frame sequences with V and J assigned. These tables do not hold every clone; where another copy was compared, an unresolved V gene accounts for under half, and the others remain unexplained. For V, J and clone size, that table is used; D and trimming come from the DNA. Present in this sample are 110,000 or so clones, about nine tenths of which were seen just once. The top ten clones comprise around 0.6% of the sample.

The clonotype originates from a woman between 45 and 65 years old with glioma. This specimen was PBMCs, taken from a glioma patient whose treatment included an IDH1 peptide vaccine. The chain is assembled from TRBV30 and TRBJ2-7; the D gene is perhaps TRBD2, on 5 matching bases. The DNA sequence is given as TGTGCCTGGAGTTCGGACTGGTACGAGCAGTACTTC. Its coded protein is CAWSSDWYEQYF.